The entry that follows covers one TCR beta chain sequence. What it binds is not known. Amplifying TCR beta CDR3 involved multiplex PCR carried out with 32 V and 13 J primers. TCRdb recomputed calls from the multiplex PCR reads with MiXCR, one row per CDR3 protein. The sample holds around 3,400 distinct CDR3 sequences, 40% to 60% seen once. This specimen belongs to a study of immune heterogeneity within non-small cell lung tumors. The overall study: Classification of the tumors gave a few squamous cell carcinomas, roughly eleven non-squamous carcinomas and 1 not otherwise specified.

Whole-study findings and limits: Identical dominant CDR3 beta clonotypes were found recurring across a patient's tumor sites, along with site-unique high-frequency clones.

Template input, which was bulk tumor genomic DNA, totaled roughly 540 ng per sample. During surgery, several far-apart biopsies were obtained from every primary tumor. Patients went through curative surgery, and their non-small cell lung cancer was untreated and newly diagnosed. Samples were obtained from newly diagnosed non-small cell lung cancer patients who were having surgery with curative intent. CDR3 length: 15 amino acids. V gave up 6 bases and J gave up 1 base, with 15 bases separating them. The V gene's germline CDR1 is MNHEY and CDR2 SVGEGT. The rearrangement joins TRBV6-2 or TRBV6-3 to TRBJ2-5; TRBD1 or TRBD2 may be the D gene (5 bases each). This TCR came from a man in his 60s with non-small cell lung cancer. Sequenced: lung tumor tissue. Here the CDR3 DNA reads TGTGCCAGCAGGAGGGACCATAACCTCCAAGAGACCCAGTACTTC. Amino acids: CASRRDHNLQETQYF.